One sample yielded the 31 T cell receptor beta chains listed below, sequenced in a study of T cell responses to AZD1222 COVID-19 vaccine. TCRdb's copy holds only in-frame clones and misses some; the assay was immunoSEQ multiplex PCR. This table holds about 130,000 clones, around 85% found once. The sequencing used peripheral blood, collected on day 0 of AZD1222 vaccination. The origin of the receptors is an adult in good health.

The CDR3 region has the DNA TGTGCCAGCAACCAGGGGGGGAACACTGAAGCTTTCTTT. It is translated as CASNQGGNTEAFF. The chain couples TRBV27 to TRBJ1-1, with 7 positions matching TRBD1. The CDR3 extends over 13 amino acids. J gave up 1 base and V 7 bases, and 3 bases lay outside the gene matches. Germline values: CDR1 MNHEY, CDR2 SMNVEV (reference sequence).

The V and J genes are TRBV7-9 and TRBJ2-7; D ambiguous. Germline-derived CDR1 and CDR2 are SEHNR and FQNEAQ (reference sequence). The length of the CDR3 is 11 residues. V was clipped by 2 bases and J by 3 bases, with 2 bases between them. This CDR3 is CASSLYYEQYF. DNA of the CDR3: TGTGCCAGCAGCTTATACTACGAGCAGTACTTC.

Comment on this clone: A read error may produce the germline difference seen at one junction end. The genes are TRBV7-7 and TRBJ2-7, with D perhaps matching TRBD2 (6 bases). In germline, CDR1 is SSHAT, CDR2 FNYEAQ (reference sequence). The CDR3 contains 15 residues. CDR3 protein: CASSLGTTSSYEQYF. As DNA, the CDR3 is TGTGCTAGCAGCTTAGGGACGACTAGCTCCTACGAGCAGTACTTC.

This chain uses TRBV19 with TRBJ2-1; D gene ambiguous. Germline V gene data show CDR1 as LNHDA and CDR2 as SQIVND (reference sequence). The germline V and J ends were trimmed by 4 bases and 4 bases, with 5 bases remaining between them. CDR3 length equals 12 residues. CDR3 DNA sequence: TGTGCCAGTAGTACCTTTTACAATGAGCAGTTCTTC. Protein sequence: CASSTFYNEQFF.

V usage is TRBV10-1 and J usage is TRBJ2-3, with a possible D match to TRBD2 (6 bases). Germline loops: CDR1 WNHNN, CDR2 SYGVQD (reference sequence). With 4 bases removed from V and 1 base from J, the gap between germline ends came to 9 bases. The CDR3 length is 14 residues. The CDR3 DNA follows: TGCGCCAGCAGTGGGGGGACTGGCACAGATACGCAGTATTTT. This sequence encodes CASSGGTGTDTQYF.

A few counts support this clone. The V call is TRBV6-5, the J call TRBJ2-3; the match to TRBD1 covers 12 bases. Germline V gene sequence: CDR1 MNHEY, CDR2 SVGAGI. The length of the CDR3 is 13 residues. V shed 6 bases, J shed 7 bases, and the junction held 2 bases outside the gene matches. CDR3 residues: CASRGQGAYTQYF. The CDR3 DNA is TGTGCCAGCAGGGGACAGGGGGCTTATACGCAGTATTTT.

This clone was seen more than once but under ten times. V usage is TRBV4-1 and J usage is TRBJ1-2; 7 bases are shared with TRBD1. V lost 2 bases to trimming and J lost 1 base; unmatched junction nucleotides: 7. The CDR3 has 16 amino acids. Germline values: CDR1 MGHRA, CDR2 YSYEKL. The CDR3 is CASSQTSTGSNYGYTF. The CDR3 nucleotides are TGCGCCAGCAGCCAAACGTCGACAGGGAGTAACTATGGCTACACCTTC.

The V gene is TRBV25-1, the J gene TRBJ2-7; no definite D call. The CDR3 runs to 14 residues. V was cut by 3 bases and J by 6 bases, with 15 bases left in between. The germline gives CDR1 MGHDK, CDR2 SYGVNS. DNA for the CDR3: TGTGCCAGCAGTGAGGTGGGTAGTTCGGCCGAGCAGTACTTC. Protein: CASSEVGSSAEQYF.

The chain recombines TRBV24-1 with TRBJ2-1; 11 nucleotides align to TRBD1. CDR1 and CDR2 (germline): KGHDR, SFDVKD. J lost 5 bases, V lost 1 base, and 6 bases had no gene match. The CDR3 is 17 amino acids. The DNA of the CDR3 is TGTGCCACCAGTGATTTAGAAGGGACAGGGGGTAACAATGAGCAGTTCTTC. Amino acid sequence: CATSDLEGTGGNNEQFF.

J is TRBJ1-2 and V is TRBV19; no firm D call. The CDR3 is 14 residues long. Germline V lookup: CDR1 LNHDA, CDR2 SQIVND (reference sequence). V gave up 10 bases and J gave up 0 bases, with 15 bases separating them. In DNA form, the CDR3 reads TGTGCCACCAGTATAGGGCAGGCTAACTATGGCTACACCTTC. This codes for CATSIGQANYGYTF.

V gene TRBV7-9 combines with J gene TRBJ1-5, with TRBD1 as a possible D gene (5 bases). Looked up from germline, CDR1 is SEHNR and CDR2 is FQNEAQ (reference sequence). CDR3 length: 14 amino acids. V dropped 4 bases and J dropped 3 bases, with 10 bases sitting between them. CDR3 DNA: TGTGCCAGCAGCTCGACAGTGGCCAATCAGCCCCAGCATTTT. Protein sequence: CASSSTVANQPQHF.

V is TRBV9 and J is TRBJ1-4; D remains ambiguous. The germline V gene has CDR1 SGDLS and CDR2 YYNGEE. The ends were cut back, 0 bases at V and 4 bases at J, with 10 bases in the middle. This CDR3 region has 15 residues. CDR3 in DNA: TGTGCCAGCAGCGTAGGAGGAGGGTTTAATGAAAAACTGTTTTTT. This encodes CASSVGGGFNEKLFF.

This chain uses TRBV10-3 with TRBJ2-6, with 10 bases fitting TRBD1. Germline trimming cut 4 bases from V and 0 bases from J; bases unmatched to any gene: 3. This CDR3 region has 17 residues. In germline, CDR1 is ENHRY, CDR2 SYGVKD. Here the CDR3 reads CAISAWTGGSGANVLTF. Written as DNA, the CDR3 is TGTGCCATCAGTGCATGGACAGGGGGCTCTGGGGCCAACGTCCTGACTTTC.

The V gene is TRBV4-1, the J gene TRBJ2-7, with TRBD1 matching over 10 bases. Per germline, CDR1 MGHRA and CDR2 YSYEKL. J gave up 5 bases and V 4 bases, and 2 bases lay outside the gene matches. The CDR3 runs to 13 residues. CDR3 in DNA: TGCGCCAGCAGCCGCGGGACAGGGGACGAGCAGTACTTC. This codes for CASSRGTGDEQYF.

The chain recombines TRBV27 with TRBJ1-1; 7 bases match TRBD1. CDR3 length: 16 amino acids. CDR1 and CDR2 from the germline V gene are MNHEY and SMNVEV (reference sequence). V trimming: 6 bases; J trimming: 1 base; junction bases outside the gene matches: 11. CDR3 DNA: TGTGCCAGCAGACCCTTCACCGGGACAGCGAACACTGAAGCTTTCTTT. It specifies CASRPFTGTANTEAFF.

The gene calls are TRBV12-3 or TRBV12-4 and TRBJ2-3; no clear D. Trimming pared 1 base from V and 3 bases from J, leaving 2 bases between. The CDR3 length is 12 residues. CDR3 region: CASSLGTDTQYF. DNA of the CDR3: TGTGCCAGCAGTTTAGGGACAGATACGCAGTATTTT.

In nucleotides, the CDR3 is TGCGCCAGCAGCTTGGCCGGGACCACTTCAAATGAGCAGTTCTTC. Protein product: CASSLAGTTSNEQFF. The chain links TRBV5-1 to TRBJ2-1; D is possibly TRBD1 or TRBD2 (5 bases each). Germline V gene data show CDR1 as SGHRS and CDR2 as YFSETQ. CDR3 length: 15 residues. Trimming left V 0 bases short and J 7 bases short, with 14 bases between.

The rearrangement uses TRBV19 and TRBJ1-1; TRBD1 agrees at 10 bases. Germline V CDR1 and CDR2: LNHDA, SQIVND (reference sequence). This CDR3 has 17 amino acids. J lost 4 bases, V lost 4 bases, and 12 bases had no gene match. This chain's CDR3 is CASSTNRQGARSTEAFF. The DNA for the CDR3 is TGTGCCAGTAGTACAAACCGACAGGGGGCAAGGAGCACTGAAGCTTTCTTT.

J is TRBJ2-2 and V is TRBV5-4, with 9 nucleotides matching TRBD2. The CDR3 is made up of 16 amino acids. CDR1 is SGHNT, CDR2 YYREEE, per germline (reference sequence). The trim removed 4 bases at V and 4 bases at J, leaving 8 bases unmatched. The CDR3 sequence: CASSGSGGYSTGELFF. DNA of the CDR3: TGTGCCAGCAGCGGTAGCGGGGGATATTCCACCGGGGAGCTGTTTTTT.

The J gene is TRBJ1-1, the V gene TRBV25-1; 9 positions match TRBD1. V was clipped by 5 bases and J by 0 bases; unmatched bases: 4. This CDR3 region has 15 residues. Germline CDR1 reads MGHDK; CDR2 reads SYGVNS. The CDR3 protein is CASSWGQGVNTEAFF. The CDR3 DNA reads TGTGCCAGCAGTTGGGGACAGGGCGTGAACACTGAAGCTTTCTTT.

The chain is built from TRBV27 and TRBJ2-7; D is unresolved. The length of the CDR3 is 13 residues. Trimming took 7 bases from V and 1 from J, leaving 11 bases between them. Germline values: CDR1 MNHEY, CDR2 SMNVEV (reference sequence). CDR3 coding DNA: TGTGCCAGCAATGGGCCTAAATCCTACGAGCAGTACTTC. Amino acids: CASNGPKSYEQYF.

The chain couples TRBV6-6 to TRBJ2-7, with 11 bases aligning to TRBD2. Germline V gene sequence: CDR1 MNHNY, CDR2 SVGAGI (reference sequence). The CDR3 contains 15 residues. J gave up 7 bases and V 5 bases, and 10 bases lay outside the gene matches. In DNA form, the CDR3 reads TGTGCCAGCAGTGGGTTAGCGGGAGGGCAAGGAGAGCAGTACTTC. This codes for CASSGLAGGQGEQYF.

The gene calls are TRBV10-3 and TRBJ1-1; the D gene is possibly TRBD1 (6 bases). Trimming removed 1 base at V and 1 base at J, with 7 bases between. CDR1 is ENHRY and CDR2 is SYGVKD in the germline V gene. There are 14 residues in the CDR3. Written as DNA, the CDR3 is TGTGCCATCAGTGAGTGGGACAAGAACACTGAAGCTTTCTTT. Translating it yields CAISEWDKNTEAFF.

This sequence joins TRBV9 and TRBJ2-3; D is undetermined. Germline V lookup: CDR1 SGDLS, CDR2 YYNGEE. CDR3 length: 15 residues. Between the trimmed V and J ends, which lost 0 bases and 0 bases, there was a span of 8 bases. DNA for the CDR3: TGTGCCAGCAGCGTAGTGGCCTCTAGCACAGATACGCAGTATTTT. As protein: CASSVVASSTDTQYF.

The genes are TRBV4-2 and TRBJ1-3, with 8 positions matching TRBD1. CDR1 is LGHNA and CDR2 is YNFKEQ in the germline V gene. The CDR3 length is 15 residues. The J segment lost 4 bases and the V segment lost 4 bases, leaving 6 bases of the junction unmatched. The DNA of the CDR3 is TGTGCCAGCAGCCCAGAGAGGACAGGGGGAAACACCATATATTTT. Amino acids: CASSPERTGGNTIYF.

This rearrangement joins TRBV3-1 (or the pseudogene TRBV3-2) to TRBJ2-3; D unclear. Germline CDR1 reads LGHDT; CDR2 reads YNNKEL (reference sequence). The CDR3 has 13 amino acids. The V and J ends lost 1 base and 11 bases respectively, with 13 bases between them. CDR3 nucleotides: TGTGCCAGCAGCCAAGGCCCATCGATAGTGCAGTATTTT. Encoded protein: CASSQGPSIVQYF.

This rearrangement joins TRBV3-1 (or the pseudogene TRBV3-2) to TRBJ1-3; D gene ambiguous. The CDR3 spans 17 residues. V lost 6 bases to trimming and J lost 0 bases, with 18 bases between them. Germline V gene sequence: CDR1 LGHDT, CDR2 YNNKEL (reference sequence). CDR3 amino acids: CASSPTYDDRSGNTIYF. DNA for the CDR3: TGTGCCAGCAGTCCCACCTATGACGACCGCTCTGGAAACACCATATATTTT.

A few counts support this clone. The chain recombines TRBV9 with TRBJ2-1; 12 nucleotides align to TRBD2. Germline V gene data show CDR1 as SGDLS and CDR2 as YYNGEE. The CDR3 contains 15 residues. V lost 0 bases to trimming and J lost 9 bases; unmatched junction nucleotides: 4. This CDR3 is CASSVAGLAGSEQFF. Here the CDR3 DNA reads TGTGCCAGCAGCGTAGCCGGACTAGCGGGGAGTGAGCAGTTCTTC.

This sequence joins TRBV2 and TRBJ2-7, with D possibly TRBD2 on 5 matching bases. V gave up 4 bases and J gave up 6 bases, with 19 bases separating them. This CDR3 region has 15 residues. CDR1 is SNHLY, CDR2 FYNNEI, per germline. In nucleotides, the CDR3 is TGTGCCAGCAGTGCCCGGGGAGAGGAGGAGAGCGAGCAGTACTTC. Translation: CASSARGEEESEQYF. Filled out from reference TRBV2 and TRBJ2-7, the complete variable domain reads EPEVTQTPSHQVTQMGQEVILRCVPISNHLYFYWYRQILGQKVEFLVSFYNNEISEKSEIFDDQFSVERPDGSNFTLKIRSTKLEDSAMYFCASSARGEEESEQYFGPGTRLTVT.

This chain joins TRBV12-5 and TRBJ2-1; 9 positions agree with TRBD2. Germline V gene lookup returns CDR1 LGHNT and CDR2 FRNRAP. The CDR3 sequence is 16 residues long. Trimming cost V 1 base and J 7 bases; bases outside gene matches: 8. The CDR3 region is CASGLEAGGIRNEQFF. CDR3 in DNA: TGTGCTAGTGGTTTGGAAGCGGGGGGAATTCGAAATGAGCAGTTCTTC.

The CDR3 DNA is TGTGCCAGCAGCTTAGACGGGAGCTCTTACGAGCAGTACTTC. This gives the protein CASSLDGSSYEQYF. The chain joins TRBV11-3 to TRBJ2-7, with D tentatively TRBD2 (6 bases). CDR3 length: 14 residues. Trimming removed 0 bases from V and 4 bases from J, with 10 bases in between. From germline, CDR1 is SGHNT and CDR2 YENEEA. Based on the CDR3 plus reference TRBV11-3 and TRBJ2-7, the full variable domain is EAGVVQSPRYKIIEKKQPVAFWCNPISGHNTLYWYLQNLGQGPELLIRYENEEAVDDSQLPKDRFSAERLKGVDSTLKIQPAELGDSAVYLCASSLDGSSYEQYFGPGTRLTVT.